This T cell receptor (beta chain) appears in the sequencing data of a study of cytomegalovirus exposure and HLA in healthy donors. The CDR3 runs 15 residues. Trimming took off 4 bases at V and 4 bases at J, with 14 bases between the two ends. Germline V lookup: CDR1 SNHLY, CDR2 FYNNEI. The PCR made use of 60 Vbeta and 13 Jbeta primers. TCRdb's table, derived via immunoSEQ multiplex PCR, lists solely in-frame clones and lacks some. The sample has about 180,000 clones; about 79% are singletons. General observations from the study: By a later analysis, the bulk of CMV-associated TCR beta chains appeared HLA-restricted.

A note on this clone: The antigen is unknown.

V usage is TRBV2 and J usage is TRBJ1-5; no clear D. The receptor was isolated from a man aged 35-49 years in good health and CMV-seropositive. Sequencing input: PBMCs. CDR3 nucleotide sequence: TGTGCCAGCAGTGGGATACGACATGGTAATCAGCCCCAGCATTTT. This sequence encodes CASSGIRHGNQPQHF.